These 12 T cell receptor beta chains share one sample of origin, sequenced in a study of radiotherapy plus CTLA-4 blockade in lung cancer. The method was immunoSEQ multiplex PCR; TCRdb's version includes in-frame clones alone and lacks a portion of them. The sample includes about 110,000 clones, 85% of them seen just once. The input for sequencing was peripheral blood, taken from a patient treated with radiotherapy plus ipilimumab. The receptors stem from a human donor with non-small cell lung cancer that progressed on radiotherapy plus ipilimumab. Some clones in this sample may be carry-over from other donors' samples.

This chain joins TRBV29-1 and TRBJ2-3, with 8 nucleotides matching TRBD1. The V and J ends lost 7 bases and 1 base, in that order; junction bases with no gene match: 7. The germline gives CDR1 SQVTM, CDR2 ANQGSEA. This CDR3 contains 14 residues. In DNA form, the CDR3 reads TGCAGCGCTGGCCAGGGGGCAGGCACAGATACGCAGTATTTT. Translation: CSAGQGAGTDTQYF.

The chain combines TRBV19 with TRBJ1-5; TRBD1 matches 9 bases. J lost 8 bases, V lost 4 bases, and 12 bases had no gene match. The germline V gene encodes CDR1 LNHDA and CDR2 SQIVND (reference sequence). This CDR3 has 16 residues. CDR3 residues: CASSKTDRGAWEPQHF. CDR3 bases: TGTGCCAGTAGTAAAACAGACAGGGGGGCCTGGGAGCCCCAGCATTTT.

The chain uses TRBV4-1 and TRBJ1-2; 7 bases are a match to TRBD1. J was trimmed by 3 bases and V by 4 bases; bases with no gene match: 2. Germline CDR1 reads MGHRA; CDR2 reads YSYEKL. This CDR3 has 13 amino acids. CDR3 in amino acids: CASSLQGDYGYTF. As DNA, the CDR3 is TGCGCCAGCAGCCTCCAGGGGGACTATGGCTACACCTTC.

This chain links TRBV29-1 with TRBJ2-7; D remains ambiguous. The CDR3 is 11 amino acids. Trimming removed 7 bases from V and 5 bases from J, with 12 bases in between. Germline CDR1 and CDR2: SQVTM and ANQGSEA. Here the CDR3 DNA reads TGCAGCGCCTCATGGTGGGACGAGCAGTACTTC. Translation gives CSASWWDEQYF.

The CDR3 protein is CASSADTSTYGYTF. CDR3 DNA sequence: TGCGCCAGCAGCGCGGACACCTCGACCTATGGCTACACCTTC. The chain combines TRBV5-1 with TRBJ1-2; TRBD1 is a possible D gene (5 bases). V was pared by 4 bases and J by 4 bases, with 14 bases between. Per germline, CDR1 SGHRS and CDR2 YFSETQ. The CDR3 has 14 residues.

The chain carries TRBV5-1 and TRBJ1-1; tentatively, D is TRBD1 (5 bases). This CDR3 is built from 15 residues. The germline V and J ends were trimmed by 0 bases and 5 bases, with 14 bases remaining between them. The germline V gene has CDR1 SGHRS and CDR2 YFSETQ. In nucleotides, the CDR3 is TGCGCCAGCAGCTTGGCGCGGACAACCACGACTGAAGCTTTCTTT. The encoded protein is CASSLARTTTTEAFF.

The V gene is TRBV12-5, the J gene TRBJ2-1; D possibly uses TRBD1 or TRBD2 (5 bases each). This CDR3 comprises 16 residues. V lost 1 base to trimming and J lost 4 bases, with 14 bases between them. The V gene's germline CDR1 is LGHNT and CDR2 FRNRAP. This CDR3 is CASGLEAGDGYNEQFF. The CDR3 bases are TGTGCTAGTGGTTTGGAAGCCGGGGACGGATACAATGAGCAGTTCTTC.

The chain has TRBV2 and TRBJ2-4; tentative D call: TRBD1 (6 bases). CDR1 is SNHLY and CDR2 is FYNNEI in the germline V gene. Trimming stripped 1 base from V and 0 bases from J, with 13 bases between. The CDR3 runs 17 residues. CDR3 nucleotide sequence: TGTGCCAGCAGTGAAGGGCAGGGGAAACTAGCCAAAAACATTCAGTACTTC. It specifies CASSEGQGKLAKNIQYF. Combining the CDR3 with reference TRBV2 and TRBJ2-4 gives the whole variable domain EPEVTQTPSHQVTQMGQEVILRCVPISNHLYFYWYRQILGQKVEFLVSFYNNEISEKSEIFDDQFSVERPDGSNFTLKIRSTKLEDSAMYFCASSEGQGKLAKNIQYFGAGTRLSVL.

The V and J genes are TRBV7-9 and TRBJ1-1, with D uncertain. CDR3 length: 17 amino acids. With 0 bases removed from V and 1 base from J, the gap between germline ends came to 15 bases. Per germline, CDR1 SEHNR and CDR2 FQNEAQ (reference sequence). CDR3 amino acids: CASSLAYGLLTNTEAFF. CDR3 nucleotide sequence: TGTGCCAGCAGCTTAGCGTATGGTCTGTTAACGAACACTGAAGCTTTCTTT.

CDR3 DNA sequence: TGTGCCAGCAGCTTCCGGGATGAAGGGACCCAGTACTTC. This encodes CASSFRDEGTQYF. The chain recombines TRBV7-9 with TRBJ2-5; a possible D gene is TRBD2 (5 bases). Germline V gives CDR1 SEHNR, CDR2 FQNEAQ (reference sequence). The CDR3 is 13 amino acids. The V and J ends lost 3 bases and 7 bases respectively, with 12 bases between them.

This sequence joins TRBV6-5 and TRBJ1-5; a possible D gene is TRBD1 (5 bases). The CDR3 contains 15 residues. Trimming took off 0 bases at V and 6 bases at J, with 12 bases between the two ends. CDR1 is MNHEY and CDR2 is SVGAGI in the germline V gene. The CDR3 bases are TGTGCCAGCAGTTACTCTAACGATGGGGGTCAGCCCCAGCATTTT. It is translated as CASSYSNDGGQPQHF.

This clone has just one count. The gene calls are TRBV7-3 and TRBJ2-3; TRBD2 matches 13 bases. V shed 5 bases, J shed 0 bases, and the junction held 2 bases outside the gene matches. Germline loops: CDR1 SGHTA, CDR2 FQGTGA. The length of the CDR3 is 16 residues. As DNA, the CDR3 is TGTGCCAGCAGCCGACTAGCGGGGGGAAGCACAGATACGCAGTATTTT. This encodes CASSRLAGGSTDTQYF.